This T cell receptor (beta chain) was observed in a study of shared clonotypes between healthy human individuals. Trimming took off 5 bases at V and 1 base at J, with 15 bases between the two ends. The V gene's germline CDR1 is SQVTM and CDR2 ANQGSEA. CDR3 size: 14 residues. The naive CD8 population came from CD45RO-negative cells selected for CCR7, without terminally differentiated effector memory CD45RA+ cells. The study enrolled healthy HIV-negative adults without recent acute infections or vaccinations as donors. Donors were Caucasian adults residing in Nashville, Tennessee, USA. The method was immunoSEQ multiplex PCR; TCRdb's version includes in-frame clones alone and lacks a portion of them. The data show approximately 840,000 clones, with around 96% seen just once and around 0.25% held by the top ten.

The chain links TRBV29-1 to TRBJ2-7, with D possibly matching TRBD2 (5 bases). The sample taken for sequencing was naive CD8+ T cells sorted from blood. The TCR comes from a man aged 25 to 45 in good health. The CDR3 nucleotides are TGCAGCGTTTCCCTACCGACTAAATCCTACGAGCAGTACTTC. Its translation: CSVSLPTKSYEQYF.